This T cell receptor beta chain was obtained from a study of T cell responses to AZD1222 COVID-19 vaccine. This CDR3 comprises 15 residues. V was pared by 7 bases and J by 4 bases, with 17 bases between. The germline V gene encodes CDR1 SGHAT and CDR2 FQDESV (reference sequence). With regard to this clone: The antigen remains undetermined.

Some clones are missing from TCRdb's copy, which holds only in-frame ones; the method was immunoSEQ multiplex PCR. In the table there are approximately 130,000 clones, over 85% of which are singletons. Study-wide findings and caveats: Reports say nearly half of spike-specific TCRs go after unmutated variant regions. Regions 160-218 and 743-854 held dominance among vaccine-associated CD4 TCRs, which spanned spike.

The chain employs TRBV11-1 and TRBJ2-1; a possible D gene is TRBD2 (5 bases). This material consisted of peripheral blood, taken on day 0 of AZD1222 vaccination. The receptor was isolated from an adult in good health. In DNA form, the CDR3 reads TGTGCCAGCACCCTGGGTAGCGCGCCATACAATGAGCAGTTCTTC. Protein: CASTLGSAPYNEQFF.